These T cell receptor beta chains were read from a single sample in a study of post-analysis software for immune sequencing data. TCRdb redid the calling of the PCR reads with MiXCR, one entry per CDR3 protein. The sample lists 650,000 to 850,000 distinct CDR3 sequences; about 43% were seen once. The sample comprised blood. The receptors derive from a girl aged 5-17 years with multiple sclerosis. Both conserved end residues are part of each CDR3. The D gene is left open where the match is weak. Clone size is given for some rows only: seen once, a few or many times, or a class if the clone is expanded.

>TRBJ1-5|NA|TRBV5-1|NA
TGCGCCAGCAGCTCCGGACCCAGGGGCAGCAATCAGCCCCAGCATTTT
CASSSGPRGSNQPQHF
>TRBJ2-1|TRBD2|TRBV6-2/TRBV6-3|NA
TGTGCCAGCACCGACGTAGCGGGAGGGCCGGACTGGAATGAGCAGTTCTTC
CASTDVAGGPDWNEQFF
>TRBJ2-5|NA|TRBV28|NA
TGTGCCAGCAGTCCCGGGACTCCCGATAGGGAGACCCAGTACTTC
CASSPGTPDRETQYF
>TRBJ2-5|TRBD1|TRBV20-1|NA
TGCAGTGCTAGAAAGGGGACAGGGGACGGAGAGACCCAGTACTTC
CSARKGTGDGETQYF
>TRBJ1-2|NA|TRBV28|NA
TGTGCCAGCAGTTCTCCGGACGGGTCCAAAGCTAACTATGGCTACACCTTC
CASSSPDGSKANYGYTF
>TRBJ2-7|NA|TRBV20-1|NA
TGCAGTGCTTACGACAGGTGGAGCTCCTACGAGCAGTACTTC
CSAYDRWSSYEQYF
>TRBJ2-3|NA|TRBV7-2|NA
TGTGCCAGCAGCTTAACGAGCGATTCCGACACAGATACGCAGTATTTT
CASSLTSDSDTDTQYF
>TRBJ2-7|NA|TRBV20-1|NA
TGCAGTGCTAGAGGGGGTCCCCTCTCCTACGAGCAGTACTTC
CSARGGPLSYEQYF
>TRBJ1-1|TRBD1|TRBV28|few
TGTGCCAGCAGTTCAAACAGGGGGGCAAACACTGAAGCTTTCTTT
CASSSNRGANTEAFF
>TRBJ1-2|NA|TRBV4-3|NA
TGCGCCAGCAGCCAAGAGATAGGCGTCTATGGCTACACCTTC
CASSQEIGVYGYTF
>TRBJ2-1|TRBD2|TRBV6-5|NA
TGTGCCAGCAGTTTCTCCGGGACTAGCGGGAGACAGCCCTCCTACAATGAGCAGTTCTTC
CASSFSGTSGRQPSYNEQFF
>TRBJ1-4|NA|TRBV5-1|NA
TGCGCCAGCAGCTTAGGGCCCGGTGGGGAAAAACTGTTTTTT
CASSLGPGGEKLFF
>TRBJ2-1|TRBD2|TRBV5-1|few
TGCGCCAGCAGCTTGCCTAGCGGGAATCGTAATGAGCAGTTCTTC
CASSLPSGNRNEQFF
>TRBJ2-7|NA|TRBV7-6|few
TGTGCCAGCAGCTACAGGGACTCCTACGAGCAGTACTTC
CASSYRDSYEQYF
>TRBJ2-7|TRBD2|TRBV20-1|many
TGCAGTGCTACTGGACTAGCGGGTAATTCCTACGAGCAGTACTTC
CSATGLAGNSYEQYF
>TRBJ2-3|TRBD1|TRBV10-3|NA
TGTGCCATCAGTTCTCAGGGGGCTTTGTCAGATACGCAGTATTTT
CAISSQGALSDTQYF
>TRBJ2-5|NA|TRBV9|NA
TGTGCCAGCAGCGTAAATCCAGGGCAGGAGACCCAGTACTTC
CASSVNPGQETQYF
>TRBJ2-4|TRBD1|TRBV29-1|NA
TGCAGCGGGTGGGACAGACCAAAAAACATTCAGTACTTC
CSGWDRPKNIQYF
>TRBJ1-1|NA|TRBV20-1|NA
TGCAGTGGGAGATGGAACACTGAAGCTTTCTTT
CSGRWNTEAFF
>TRBJ1-2|NA|TRBV4-2|many
TGTGCCAGCAGTCATGGAGGGGGAGGGTATGGCTACACCTTC
CASSHGGGGYGYTF
>TRBJ1-2|TRBD1|TRBV3-1|few
TGTGCCAGCAGCCGACAGGGGCAGGGCTATGGCTACACCTTC
CASSRQGQGYGYTF
>TRBJ2-7|NA|TRBV20-1|few
TGCAGTGCATCAAGGACTATCTCCTACGAGCAGTACTTC
CSASRTISYEQYF
>TRBJ1-2|NA|TRBV6-2/TRBV6-3|NA
TGTGCCAGCAGAGGAGGAGGCTATGGCTACACCTTC
CASRGGGYGYTF
>TRBJ2-5|TRBD1|TRBV7-2|NA
TGTGCCAGCAGCCCCGAGGGGGACAGGGAGGGAGAGACCCAGTACTTC
CASSPEGDREGETQYF
>TRBJ2-5|NA|TRBV29-1|NA
TGCAGCGTTCCCGGGGCCCAGGTCGGGGAGACCCAGTACTTC
CSVPGAQVGETQYF
>TRBJ2-3|TRBD2|TRBV15|few
TGTGCCACCAGCAGAGAACTAGCGGCGGATACGCAGTATTTT
CATSRELAADTQYF
>TRBJ2-5|NA|TRBV18|NA
TGTGCCAGCCCCGTCCGGCAGGGACGGCAGTACTTC
CASPVRQGRQYF
>TRBJ2-7|NA|TRBV20-1|few
TGCAGTGCTAGCCTCGTCGTGGGCCCCGGGGCCCAGTACTTC
CSASLVVGPGAQYF
>TRBJ2-7|NA|TRBV7-8|NA
TGTGCCAGCAGCCCGGACTATATCGGGAGTCCCTACGAGCAGTACTTC
CASSPDYIGSPYEQYF
>TRBJ2-4|NA|TRBV7-2|NA
TGTGCCAGCAGCCCTCGGACCCAGGGAAACATTCAGTACTTC
CASSPRTQGNIQYF
>TRBJ2-7|NA|TRBV20-1|NA
TGCAGTGCTAGAGTAAACCCTCCGGGGCCCCCCTACGAGCAGTACTTC
CSARVNPPGPPYEQYF
>TRBJ1-2|TRBD1|TRBV9|NA
TGTGCCAGCAGCCCAATCGGACAGGCCAACTATGGCTACACCTTC
CASSPIGQANYGYTF
>TRBJ1-2|NA|TRBV6-4|NA
TGTGCCAGCAGAGAGGGTACTAACTATGGCTACACCTTC
CASREGTNYGYTF
>TRBJ2-5|NA|TRBV7-2|few
TGTGCCAGCAGTTCCCTACCGCCTGAGCAGTACTTC
CASSSLPPEQYF
>TRBJ2-7|NA|TRBV19|NA
TGTGCCAGTAGTCCTCGACAGGTACGAGCCTACGAGCAGTACTTC
CASSPRQVRAYEQYF
>TRBJ2-3|TRBD2|TRBV9|few
TGTGCCAGCAGCGTTTGGACTAGCGGGAGTGATACGCAGTATTTT
CASSVWTSGSDTQYF
>TRBJ2-5|TRBD1|TRBV29-1|NA
TGCAGCGTTGAGAGGACAGGACAAGAGACCCAGTACTTC
CSVERTGQETQYF
>TRBJ2-2|NA|TRBV5-1|NA
TGCGCCAGCAGCTTGATAGCCCAGAACACCGGGGAGCTGTTTTTT
CASSLIAQNTGELFF
>TRBJ2-3|NA|TRBV7-3|NA
TGTGCCAGCAGCTTACAGGGGCGGGTGACAGATACGCAGTATTTT
CASSLQGRVTDTQYF
>TRBJ2-1|TRBD2|TRBV7-2|NA
TGTGCCAGCAGCTCGGGACTAGCGGCCGTAAAAGAGCAGTTCTTC
CASSSGLAAVKEQFF
>TRBJ1-2|TRBD1|TRBV20-1|NA
TGCAGTGTCCCCGACAGGGTAAACTATGGCTACACCTTC
CSVPDRVNYGYTF
>TRBJ1-1|NA|TRBV20-1|NA
TGCAGTGCTAGAGACCGATCTAACACTGAAGCTTTCTTT
CSARDRSNTEAFF